Below, one T cell receptor beta chain is given with its context. Its cognate antigen is unknown. This sample stems from a study of post-analysis software for immune sequencing data. Study-level findings and limits: Batch-mates among the samples co-clustered strongly by F measure. Patients had higher frequencies than controls of four to six TRBV segments, including TRBV5-6, TRBV5-1 and TRBV20-1. Controls significantly exceeded multiple sclerosis patients in normalized Chao1 diversity.

V trimming: 5 bases; J trimming: 4 bases; junction bases outside the gene matches: 4. The CDR3 is 13 residues long. Researchers reported that TCR beta cDNA libraries carried unique molecular identifiers. There were about 0.85 to 10 million T cells, and 510,000 or so cDNA molecules came from them. Each CDR3 protein gets one entry after TCRdb re-called the PCR reads with MiXCR. The sample has about 540,000 distinct CDR3 sequences; 34% are singletons. Sequenced input: blood. The source of this sequence is a girl aged 2-17 years with multiple sclerosis. The genes are TRBV12-3 or TRBV12-4 and TRBJ1-1; TRBD1 agrees at 7 bases. In DNA, the CDR3 is TGTGCCAGCAGTAAGGCAGGGGGCACTGAAGCTTTCTTT. Translating it yields CASSKAGGTEAFF.